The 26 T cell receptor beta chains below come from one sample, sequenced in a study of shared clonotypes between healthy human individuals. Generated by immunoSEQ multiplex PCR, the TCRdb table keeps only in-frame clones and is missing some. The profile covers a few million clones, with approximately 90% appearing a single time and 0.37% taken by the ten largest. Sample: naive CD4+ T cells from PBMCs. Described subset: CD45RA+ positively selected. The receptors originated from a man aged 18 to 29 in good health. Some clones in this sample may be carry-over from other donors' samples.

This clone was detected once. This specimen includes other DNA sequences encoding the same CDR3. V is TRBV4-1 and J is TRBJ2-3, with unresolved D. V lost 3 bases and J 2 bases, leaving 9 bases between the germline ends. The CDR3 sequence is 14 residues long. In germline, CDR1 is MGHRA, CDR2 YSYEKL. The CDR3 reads CASSQVFYTDTQYF. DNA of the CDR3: TGCGCCAGCAGCCAGGTCTTCTACACAGATACGCAGTATTTT.

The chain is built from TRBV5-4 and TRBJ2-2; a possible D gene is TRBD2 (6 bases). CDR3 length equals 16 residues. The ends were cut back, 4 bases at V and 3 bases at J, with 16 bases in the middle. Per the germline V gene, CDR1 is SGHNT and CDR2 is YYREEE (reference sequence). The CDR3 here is CASSHGSPGDTGELFF. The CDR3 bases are TGTGCCAGCAGCCACGGGAGCCCCGGGGACACCGGGGAGCTGTTTTTT.

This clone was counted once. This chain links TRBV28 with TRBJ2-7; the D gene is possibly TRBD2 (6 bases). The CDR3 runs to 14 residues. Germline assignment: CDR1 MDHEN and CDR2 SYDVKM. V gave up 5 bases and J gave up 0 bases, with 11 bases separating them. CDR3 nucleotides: TGTGCCAGCAGTGAAGGAGGGAGCTCCTACGAGCAGTACTTC. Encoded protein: CASSEGGSSYEQYF.

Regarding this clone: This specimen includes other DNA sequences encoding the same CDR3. CDR3 sequence reads: CASSLLAGETQYF. In nucleotides, the CDR3 is TGTGCCAGCAGCTTACTAGCAGGGGAGACCCAGTACTTC. The rearrangement links TRBV7-9 to TRBJ2-5, with D perhaps assigned TRBD1 or TRBD2 (5 bases each). CDR1 SEHNR and CDR2 FQNEAQ come from the germline V gene (reference sequence). This CDR3 has 13 amino acids. V was pared by 2 bases and J by 5 bases, with 9 bases between.

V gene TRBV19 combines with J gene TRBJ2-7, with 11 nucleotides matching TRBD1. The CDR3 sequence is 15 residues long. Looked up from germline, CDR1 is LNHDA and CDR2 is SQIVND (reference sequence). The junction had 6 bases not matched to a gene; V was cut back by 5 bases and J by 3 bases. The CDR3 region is CASSFRTGGVYEQYF. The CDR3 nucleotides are TGTGCCAGTAGTTTCCGGACAGGGGGCGTCTACGAGCAGTACTTC.

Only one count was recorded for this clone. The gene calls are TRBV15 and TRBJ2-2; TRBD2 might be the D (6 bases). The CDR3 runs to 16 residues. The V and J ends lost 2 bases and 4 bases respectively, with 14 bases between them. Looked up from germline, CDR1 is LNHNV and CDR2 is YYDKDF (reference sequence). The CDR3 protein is CATSRYRRGSTGELFF. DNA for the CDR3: TGTGCCACCAGCAGATACCGACGGGGGAGCACCGGGGAGCTGTTTTTT.

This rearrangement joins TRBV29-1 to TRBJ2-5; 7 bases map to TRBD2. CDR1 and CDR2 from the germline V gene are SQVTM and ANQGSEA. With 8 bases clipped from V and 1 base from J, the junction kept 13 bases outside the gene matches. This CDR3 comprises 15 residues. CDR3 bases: TGCAGCTCCATTGGGAGCGGGAAGCGCCAAGAGACCCAGTACTTC. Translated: CSSIGSGKRQETQYF.

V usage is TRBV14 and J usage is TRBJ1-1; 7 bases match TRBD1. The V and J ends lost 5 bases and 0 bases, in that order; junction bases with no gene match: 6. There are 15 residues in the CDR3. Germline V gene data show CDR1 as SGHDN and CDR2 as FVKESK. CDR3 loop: CASSTYRGMNTEAFF. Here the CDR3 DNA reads TGTGCCAGCAGCACCTACAGGGGTATGAACACTGAAGCTTTCTTT.

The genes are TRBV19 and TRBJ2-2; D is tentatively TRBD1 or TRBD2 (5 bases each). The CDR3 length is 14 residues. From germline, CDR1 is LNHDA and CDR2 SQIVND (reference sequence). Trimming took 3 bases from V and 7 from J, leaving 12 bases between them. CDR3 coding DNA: TGTGCCAGTAGTATGGGACGGACGCACGGGGAGCTGTTTTTT. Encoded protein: CASSMGRTHGELFF. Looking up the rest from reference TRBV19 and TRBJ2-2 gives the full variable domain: DGGITQSPKYLFRKEGQNVTLSCEQNLNHDAMYWYRQDPGQGLRLIYYSQIVNDFQKGDIAEGYSVSREKKESFPLTVTSAQKNPTAFYLCASSMGRTHGELFFGEGSRLTVL.

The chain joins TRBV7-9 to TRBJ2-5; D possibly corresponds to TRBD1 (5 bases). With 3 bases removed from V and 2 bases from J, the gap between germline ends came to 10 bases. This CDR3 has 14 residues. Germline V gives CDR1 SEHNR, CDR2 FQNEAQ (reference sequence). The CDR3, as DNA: TGTGCCAGCAGCTTCAGGGCCACTCAAGAGACCCAGTACTTC. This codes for CASSFRATQETQYF. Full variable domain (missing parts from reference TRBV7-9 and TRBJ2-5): DTGVSQNPRHKITKRGQNVTFRCDPISEHNRLYWYRQTLGQGPEFLTYFQNEAQLEKSRLLSDRFSAERPKGSFSTLEIQRTEQGDSAMYLCASSFRATQETQYFGPGTRLLVL.

The CDR3 loop reads CASSQVRLTGTEAFF. The CDR3 nucleotides read TGTGCCAGCAGCCAAGTGCGTTTGACGGGCACTGAAGCTTTCTTT. This chain connects TRBV5-4 to TRBJ1-1, with no clear D. The CDR3 consists of 15 residues. V dropped 4 bases and J dropped 4 bases, with 17 bases sitting between them. The V gene's germline CDR1 is SGHNT and CDR2 YYREEE (reference sequence). The whole variable domain, filled in from reference TRBV5-4 and TRBJ1-1, reads ETGVTQSPTHLIKTRGQQVTLRCSSQSGHNTVSWYQQALGQGPQFIFQYYREEENGRGNFPPRFSGLQFPNYSSELNVNALELDDSALYLCASSQVRLTGTEAFFGQGTRLTVV.

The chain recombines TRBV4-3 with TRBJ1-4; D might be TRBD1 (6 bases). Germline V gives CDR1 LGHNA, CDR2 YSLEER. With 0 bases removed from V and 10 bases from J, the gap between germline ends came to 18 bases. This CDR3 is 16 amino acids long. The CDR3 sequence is CASSQDLIRGGGKLFF. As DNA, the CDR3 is TGCGCCAGCAGCCAAGATCTGATCAGGGGAGGAGGAAAACTGTTTTTT.

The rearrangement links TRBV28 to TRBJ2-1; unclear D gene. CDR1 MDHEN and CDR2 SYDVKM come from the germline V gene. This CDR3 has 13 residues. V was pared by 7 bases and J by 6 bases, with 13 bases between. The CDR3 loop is CASIGTPGNEQFF. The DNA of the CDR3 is TGTGCCAGCATCGGTACGCCCGGCAATGAGCAGTTCTTC. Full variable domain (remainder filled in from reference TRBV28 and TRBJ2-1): DVKVTQSSRYLVKRTGEKVFLECVQDMDHENMFWYRQDPGLGLRLIYFSYDVKMKEKGDIPEGYSVSREKKERFSLILESASTNQTSMYLCASIGTPGNEQFFGPGTRLTVL.

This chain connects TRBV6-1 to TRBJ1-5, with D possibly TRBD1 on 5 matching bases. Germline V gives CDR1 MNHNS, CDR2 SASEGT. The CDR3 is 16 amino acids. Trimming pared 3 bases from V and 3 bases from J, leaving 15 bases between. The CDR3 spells CASSEEAGHLNQPQHF. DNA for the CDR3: TGTGCCAGCAGTGAGGAGGCAGGGCACCTCAATCAGCCCCAGCATTTT.

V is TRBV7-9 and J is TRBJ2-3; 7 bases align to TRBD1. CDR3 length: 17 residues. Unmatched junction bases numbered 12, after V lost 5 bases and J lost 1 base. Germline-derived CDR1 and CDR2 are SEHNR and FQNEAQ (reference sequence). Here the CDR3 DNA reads TGTGCCAGCAGCCCTAACTACCGGGACAGACGCACAGATACGCAGTATTTT. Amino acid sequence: CASSPNYRDRRTDTQYF.

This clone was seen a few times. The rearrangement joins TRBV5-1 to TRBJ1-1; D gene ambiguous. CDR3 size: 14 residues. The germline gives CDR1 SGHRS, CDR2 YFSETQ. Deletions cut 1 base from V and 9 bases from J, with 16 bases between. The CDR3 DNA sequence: TGCGCCAGCAGCTTGCCGGACTCTCTTGGTCAAGCTTTCTTT. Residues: CASSLPDSLGQAFF.

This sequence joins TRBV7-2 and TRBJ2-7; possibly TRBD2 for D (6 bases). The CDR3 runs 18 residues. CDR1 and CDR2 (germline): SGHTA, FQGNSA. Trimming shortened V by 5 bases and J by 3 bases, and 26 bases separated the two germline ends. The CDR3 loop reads CASSPTPGLPRPFYEQYF. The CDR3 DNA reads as TGTGCCAGCAGCCCGACCCCGGGACTCCCCAGGCCCTTCTACGAGCAGTACTTC.

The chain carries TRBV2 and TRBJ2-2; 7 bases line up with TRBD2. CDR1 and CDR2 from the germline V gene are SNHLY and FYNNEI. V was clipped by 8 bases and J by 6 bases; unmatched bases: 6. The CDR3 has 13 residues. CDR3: CASRREKAGELFF. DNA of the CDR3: TGTGCCAGCCGGCGGGAGAAGGCCGGGGAGCTGTTTTTT.

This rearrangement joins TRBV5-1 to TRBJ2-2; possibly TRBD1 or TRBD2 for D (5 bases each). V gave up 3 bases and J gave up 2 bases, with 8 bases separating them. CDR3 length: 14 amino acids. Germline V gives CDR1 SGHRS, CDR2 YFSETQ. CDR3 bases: TGCGCCAGCAGCTGGGGGTCCAACACCGGGGAGCTGTTTTTT. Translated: CASSWGSNTGELFF. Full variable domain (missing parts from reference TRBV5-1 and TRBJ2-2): KAGVTQTPRYLIKTRGQQVTLSCSPISGHRSVSWYQQTPGQGLQFLFEYFSETQRNKGNFPGRFSGRQFSNSRSEMNVSTLELGDSALYLCASSWGSNTGELFFGEGSRLTVL.

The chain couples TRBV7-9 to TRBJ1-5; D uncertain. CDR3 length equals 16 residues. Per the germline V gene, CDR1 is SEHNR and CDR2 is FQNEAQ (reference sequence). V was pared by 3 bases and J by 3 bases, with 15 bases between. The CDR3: CASSFMVPGANQPQHF. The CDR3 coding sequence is TGTGCCAGCAGCTTTATGGTCCCGGGCGCCAATCAGCCCCAGCATTTT.

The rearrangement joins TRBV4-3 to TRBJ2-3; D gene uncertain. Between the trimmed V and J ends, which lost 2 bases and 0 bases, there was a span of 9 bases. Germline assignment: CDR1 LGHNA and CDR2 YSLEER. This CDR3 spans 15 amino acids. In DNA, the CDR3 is TGCGCCAGCAGCCAACAACCTGGTAGCACAGATACGCAGTATTTT. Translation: CASSQQPGSTDTQYF.

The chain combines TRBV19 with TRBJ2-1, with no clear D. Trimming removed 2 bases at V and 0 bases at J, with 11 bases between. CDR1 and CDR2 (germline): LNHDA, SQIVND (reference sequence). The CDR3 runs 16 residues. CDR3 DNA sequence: TGTGCCAGTAGTATACGGGCTTCCAGCTCCTACAATGAGCAGTTCTTC. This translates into CASSIRASSSYNEQFF.

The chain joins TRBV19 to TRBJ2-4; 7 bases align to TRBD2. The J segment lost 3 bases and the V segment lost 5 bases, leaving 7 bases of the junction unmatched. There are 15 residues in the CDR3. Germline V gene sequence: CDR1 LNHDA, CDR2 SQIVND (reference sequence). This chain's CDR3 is CASSLGRESKNIQYF. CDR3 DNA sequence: TGTGCCAGTAGTTTGGGGCGGGAGAGCAAAAACATTCAGTACTTC. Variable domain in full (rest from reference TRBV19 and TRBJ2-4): DGGITQSPKYLFRKEGQNVTLSCEQNLNHDAMYWYRQDPGQGLRLIYYSQIVNDFQKGDIAEGYSVSREKKESFPLTVTSAQKNPTAFYLCASSLGRESKNIQYFGAGTRLSVL.

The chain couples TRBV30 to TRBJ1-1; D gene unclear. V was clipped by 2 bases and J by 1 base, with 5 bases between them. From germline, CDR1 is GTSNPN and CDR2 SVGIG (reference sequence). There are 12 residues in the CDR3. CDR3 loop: CAWSSQNTEAFF. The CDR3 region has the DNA TGTGCCTGGAGTTCACAGAACACTGAAGCTTTCTTT. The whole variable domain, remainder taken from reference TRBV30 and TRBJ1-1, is SQTIHQWPATLVQPVGSPLSLECTVEGTSNPNLYWYRQAAGRGLQLLFYSVGIGQISSEVPQNLSASRPQDRQFILSSKKLLLSDSGFYLCAWSSQNTEAFFGQGTRLTVV.

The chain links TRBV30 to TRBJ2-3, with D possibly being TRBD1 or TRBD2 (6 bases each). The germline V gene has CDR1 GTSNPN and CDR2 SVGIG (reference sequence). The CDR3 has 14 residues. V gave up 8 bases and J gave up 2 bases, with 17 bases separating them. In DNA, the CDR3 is TGTGCCGCGGGGTCCGGGACACACACAGATACGCAGTATTTT. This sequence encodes CAAGSGTHTDTQYF. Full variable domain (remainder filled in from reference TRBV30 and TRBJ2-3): SQTIHQWPATLVQPVGSPLSLECTVEGTSNPNLYWYRQAAGRGLQLLFYSVGIGQISSEVPQNLSASRPQDRQFILSSKKLLLSDSGFYLCAAGSGTHTDTQYFGPGTRLTVL.

DNA of the CDR3: TGTGCCAGCAGACCCAGGGGAGGGGGCTATGGCTACACCTTC. It codes for CASRPRGGGYGYTF. The chain carries TRBV28 and TRBJ1-2; possibly TRBD1 for D (6 bases). Germline CDR1 reads MDHEN; CDR2 reads SYDVKM. CDR3 size: 14 residues. With 6 bases removed from V and 4 bases from J, the gap between germline ends came to 15 bases.